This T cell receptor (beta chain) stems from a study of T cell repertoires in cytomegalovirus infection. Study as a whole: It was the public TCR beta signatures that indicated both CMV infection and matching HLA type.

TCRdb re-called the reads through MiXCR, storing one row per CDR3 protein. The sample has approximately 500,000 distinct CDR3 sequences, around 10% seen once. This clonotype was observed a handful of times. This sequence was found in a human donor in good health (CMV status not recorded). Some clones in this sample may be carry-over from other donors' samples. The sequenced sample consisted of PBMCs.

The CDR3 spells CAIRRTLLSGTSGSFAGEETQYF. CDR3 sequence (DNA): TGTGCCATCAGGAGAACCCTTCTCTCCGGGACTAGCGGGAGCTTTGCCGGGGAAGAGACCCAGTACTTC. This chain links TRBV10-3 with TRBJ2-5; 14 nucleotides agree with TRBD2. V shed 6 bases, J shed 3 bases, and the junction held 27 bases outside the gene matches. The CDR3 covers 23 residues. In germline, CDR1 is ENHRY, CDR2 SYGVKD.